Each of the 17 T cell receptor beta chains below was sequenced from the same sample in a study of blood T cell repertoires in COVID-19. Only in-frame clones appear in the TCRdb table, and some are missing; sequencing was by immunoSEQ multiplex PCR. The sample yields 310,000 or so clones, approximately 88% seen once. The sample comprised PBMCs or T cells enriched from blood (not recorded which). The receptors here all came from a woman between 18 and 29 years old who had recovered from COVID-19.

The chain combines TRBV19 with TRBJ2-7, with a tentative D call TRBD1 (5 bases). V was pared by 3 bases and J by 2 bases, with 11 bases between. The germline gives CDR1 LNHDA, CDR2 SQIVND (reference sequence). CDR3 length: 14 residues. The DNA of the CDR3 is TGTGCCAGTAGTATTGGGGCAGGACCCTACGAGCAGTACTTC. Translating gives CASSIGAGPYEQYF. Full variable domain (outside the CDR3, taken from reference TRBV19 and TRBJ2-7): DGGITQSPKYLFRKEGQNVTLSCEQNLNHDAMYWYRQDPGQGLRLIYYSQIVNDFQKGDIAEGYSVSREKKESFPLTVTSAQKNPTAFYLCASSIGAGPYEQYFGPGTRLTVT.

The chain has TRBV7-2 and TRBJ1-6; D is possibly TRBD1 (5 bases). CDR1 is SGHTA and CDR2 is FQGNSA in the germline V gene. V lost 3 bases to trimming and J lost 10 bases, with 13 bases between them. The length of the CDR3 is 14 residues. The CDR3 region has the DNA TGTGCCAGCAGCTTGGGGACTGGAGTATCACCCCTCCACTTT. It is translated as CASSLGTGVSPLHF.

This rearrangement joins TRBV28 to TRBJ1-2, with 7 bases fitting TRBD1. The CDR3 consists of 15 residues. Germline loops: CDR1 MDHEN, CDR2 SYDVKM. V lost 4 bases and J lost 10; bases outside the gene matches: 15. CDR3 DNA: TGTGCCAGCAGTTCTCATCGGGACAGCCCTAGAGTCTACACCTTC. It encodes CASSSHRDSPRVYTF.

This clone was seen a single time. The CDR3 here is CASSHGLAEQFF. The CDR3 DNA follows: TGTGCCAGTAGTCACGGACTCGCTGAGCAGTTCTTC. The rearrangement joins TRBV19 to TRBJ2-1; maybe TRBD2 (5 bases). Per germline, CDR1 LNHDA and CDR2 SQIVND (reference sequence). The CDR3 runs 12 residues. Trimming shortened V by 5 bases and J by 9 bases, and 11 bases separated the two germline ends.

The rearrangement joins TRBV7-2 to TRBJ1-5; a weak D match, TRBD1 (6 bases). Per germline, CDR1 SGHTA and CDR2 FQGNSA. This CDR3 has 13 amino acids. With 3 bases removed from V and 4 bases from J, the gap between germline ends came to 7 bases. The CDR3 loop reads CASSFQGNQPQHF. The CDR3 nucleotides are TGTGCCAGCAGCTTTCAGGGGAATCAGCCCCAGCATTTT. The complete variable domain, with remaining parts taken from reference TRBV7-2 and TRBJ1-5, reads GAGVSQSPSNKVTEKGKDVELRCDPISGHTALYWYRQSLGQGLEFLIYFQGNSAPDKSGLPSDRFSAERTGGSVSTLTIQRTQQEDSAVYLCASSFQGNQPQHFGDGTRLSIL.

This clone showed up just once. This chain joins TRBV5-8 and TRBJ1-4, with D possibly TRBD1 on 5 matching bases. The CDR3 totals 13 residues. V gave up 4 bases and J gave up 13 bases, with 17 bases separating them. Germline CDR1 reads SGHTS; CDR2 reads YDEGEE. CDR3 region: CASSAGGPIRLFF. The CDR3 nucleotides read TGTGCCAGCAGCGCCGGGGGTCCGATAAGACTGTTTTTT.

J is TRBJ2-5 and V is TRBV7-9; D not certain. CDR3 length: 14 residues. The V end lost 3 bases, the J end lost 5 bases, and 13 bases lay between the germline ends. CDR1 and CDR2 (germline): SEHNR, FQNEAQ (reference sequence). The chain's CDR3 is CASSFPASGETQYF. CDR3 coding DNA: TGTGCCAGCAGCTTTCCAGCGTCTGGGGAGACCCAGTACTTC.

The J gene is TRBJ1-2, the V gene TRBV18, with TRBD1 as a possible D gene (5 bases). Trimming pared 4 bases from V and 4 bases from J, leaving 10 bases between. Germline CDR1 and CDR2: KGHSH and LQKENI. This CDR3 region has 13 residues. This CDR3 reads CASSQQETYGYTF. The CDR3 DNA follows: TGTGCCAGCTCACAACAGGAGACCTATGGCTACACCTTC.

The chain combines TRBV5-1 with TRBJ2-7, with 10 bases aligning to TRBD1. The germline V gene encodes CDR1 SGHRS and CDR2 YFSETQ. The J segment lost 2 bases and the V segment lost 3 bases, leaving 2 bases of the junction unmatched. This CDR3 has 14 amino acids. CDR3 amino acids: CASSSGTGAYEQYF. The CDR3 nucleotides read TGCGCCAGCAGCTCCGGGACAGGGGCCTACGAGCAGTACTTC.

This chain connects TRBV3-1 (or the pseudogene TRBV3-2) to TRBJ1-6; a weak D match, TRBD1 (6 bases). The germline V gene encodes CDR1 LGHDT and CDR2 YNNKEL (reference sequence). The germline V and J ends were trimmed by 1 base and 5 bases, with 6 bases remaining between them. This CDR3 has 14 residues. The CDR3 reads CASSQGQDNSPLHF. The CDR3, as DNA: TGTGCCAGCAGCCAAGGACAGGATAATTCACCCCTCCACTTT.

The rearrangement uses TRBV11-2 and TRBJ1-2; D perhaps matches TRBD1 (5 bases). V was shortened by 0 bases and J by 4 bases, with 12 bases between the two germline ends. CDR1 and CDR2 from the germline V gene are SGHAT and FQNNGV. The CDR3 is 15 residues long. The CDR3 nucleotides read TGTGCCAGCAGCTTAGATGCCACAGGTGTCTATGGCTACACCTTC. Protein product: CASSLDATGVYGYTF.

Here the CDR3 DNA reads TGCGCCAGCACTAGCGGGGGTAACAATGAGCAGTTCTTC. Translation: CASTSGGNNEQFF. The chain is built from TRBV5-1 and TRBJ2-1; 10 bases agree with TRBD2. The CDR3 consists of 13 residues. Germline trimming cut 6 bases from V and 5 bases from J; bases unmatched to any gene: 2. CDR1 is SGHRS and CDR2 is YFSETQ in the germline V gene.

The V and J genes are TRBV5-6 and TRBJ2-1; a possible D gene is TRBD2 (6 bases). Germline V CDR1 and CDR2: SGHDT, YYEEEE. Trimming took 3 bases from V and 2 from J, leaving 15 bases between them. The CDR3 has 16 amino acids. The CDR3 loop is CASSYKSGPTYNEQFF. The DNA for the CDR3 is TGTGCCAGCAGCTACAAAAGCGGGCCTACCTACAATGAGCAGTTCTTC.

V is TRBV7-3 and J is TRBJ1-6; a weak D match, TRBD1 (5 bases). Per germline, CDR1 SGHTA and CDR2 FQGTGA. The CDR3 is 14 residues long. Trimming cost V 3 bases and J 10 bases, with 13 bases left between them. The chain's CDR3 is CASSLEGLGSPLHF. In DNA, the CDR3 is TGTGCCAGCAGCTTGGAGGGGCTAGGATCACCCCTCCACTTT.

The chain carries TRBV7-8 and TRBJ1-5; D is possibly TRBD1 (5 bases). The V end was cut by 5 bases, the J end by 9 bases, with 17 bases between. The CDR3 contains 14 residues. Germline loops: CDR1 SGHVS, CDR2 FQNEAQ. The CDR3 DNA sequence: TGTGCCAGCAGCCCCAACCAGGGTTGGGGGCCCCAGCATTTT. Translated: CASSPNQGWGPQHF.

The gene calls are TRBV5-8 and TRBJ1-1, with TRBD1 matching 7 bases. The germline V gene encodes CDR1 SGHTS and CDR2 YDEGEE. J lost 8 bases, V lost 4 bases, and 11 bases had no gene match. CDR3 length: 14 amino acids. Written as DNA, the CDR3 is TGTGCCAGCAGCGATACGACAGGGCGTACCGAAGCTTTCTTT. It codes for CASSDTTGRTEAFF. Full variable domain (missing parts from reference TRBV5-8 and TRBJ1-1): EAGVTQSPTHLIKTRGQQATLRCSPISGHTSVYWYQQALGLGLQFLLWYDEGEERNRGNFPPRFSGRQFPNYSSELNVNALELEDSALYLCASSDTTGRTEAFFGQGTRLTVV.

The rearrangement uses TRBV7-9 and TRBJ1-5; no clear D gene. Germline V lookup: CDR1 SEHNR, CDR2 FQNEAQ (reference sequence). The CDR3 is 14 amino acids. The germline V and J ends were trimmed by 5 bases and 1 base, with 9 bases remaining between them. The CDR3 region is CASSLSRSNQPQHF. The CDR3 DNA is TGTGCCAGCAGCCTCTCCCGGAGCAATCAGCCCCAGCATTTT.